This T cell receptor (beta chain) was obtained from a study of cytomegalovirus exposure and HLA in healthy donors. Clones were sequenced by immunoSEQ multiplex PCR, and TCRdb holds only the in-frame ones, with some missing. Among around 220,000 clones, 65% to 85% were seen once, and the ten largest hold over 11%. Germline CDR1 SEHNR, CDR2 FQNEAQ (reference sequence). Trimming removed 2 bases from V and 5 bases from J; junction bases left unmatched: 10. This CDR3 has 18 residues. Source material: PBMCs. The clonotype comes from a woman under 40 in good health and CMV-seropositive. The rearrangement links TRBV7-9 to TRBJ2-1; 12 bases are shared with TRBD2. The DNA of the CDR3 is TGTGCCAGCAGCTTACAGAATCCGGGACTAGCGGGTCACAATGAGCAGTTCTTC. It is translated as CASSLQNPGLAGHNEQFF.